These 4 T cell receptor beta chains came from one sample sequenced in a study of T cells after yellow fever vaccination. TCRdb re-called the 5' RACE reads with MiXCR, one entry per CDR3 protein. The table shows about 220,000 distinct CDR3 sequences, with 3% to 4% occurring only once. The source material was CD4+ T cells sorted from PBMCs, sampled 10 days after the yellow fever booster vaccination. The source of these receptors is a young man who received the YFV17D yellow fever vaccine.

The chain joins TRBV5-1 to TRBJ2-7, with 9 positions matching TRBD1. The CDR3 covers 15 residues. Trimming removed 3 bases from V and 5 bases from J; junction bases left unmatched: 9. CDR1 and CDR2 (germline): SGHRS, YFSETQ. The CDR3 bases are TGCGCCAGCAGCTCTCCGGGACAGGGTCTGAACGAGCAGTACTTC. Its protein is CASSSPGQGLNEQYF.

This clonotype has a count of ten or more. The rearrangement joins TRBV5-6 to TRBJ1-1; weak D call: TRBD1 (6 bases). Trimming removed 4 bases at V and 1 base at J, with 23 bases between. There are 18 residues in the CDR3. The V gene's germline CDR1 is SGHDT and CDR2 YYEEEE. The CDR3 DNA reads TGTGCCAGCAGCCGCTGGGGGGGGGCCAACCCTTCGAACACTGAAGCTTTCTTT. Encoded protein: CASSRWGGANPSNTEAFF.

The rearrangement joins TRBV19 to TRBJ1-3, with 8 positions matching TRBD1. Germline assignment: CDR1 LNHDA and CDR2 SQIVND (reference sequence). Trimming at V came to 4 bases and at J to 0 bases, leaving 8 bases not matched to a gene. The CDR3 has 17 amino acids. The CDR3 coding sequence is TGTGCCAGTAGTACCGGACAGGGTTCCAGCTCTGGAAACACCATATATTTT. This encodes CASSTGQGSSSGNTIYF.

The DNA for the CDR3 is TGTGCCAGCAGCACAAGGGGGACAGCCGGGGCCAACGTCCTGACTTTC. As protein: CASSTRGTAGANVLTF. The chain employs TRBV12-3 or TRBV12-4 and TRBJ2-6; 7 bases agree with TRBD1. The CDR3 is 16 residues long. The V gene end was trimmed by 6 bases and the J gene end by 4 bases; junction bases not matched to a gene: 9.